These 11 T cell receptor beta chains originate from one sample sequenced in a study of response to subunit inactivated influenza vaccine. MiXCR, run by TCRdb on the RT-PCR reads, gives a single entry per CDR3 protein. The data contain 450,000 to 700,000 distinct CDR3 sequences, 14% of them singletons. The starting material was PBMCs from blood, obtained about 13 days after vaccination. These receptors came from a middle-aged man who received an inactivated influenza vaccine.

This clonotype has only a few counts. The V and J genes are TRBV12-3 or TRBV12-4 and TRBJ2-2, with 10 bases identical to TRBD2. With 2 bases clipped from V and 7 bases from J, the junction kept 4 bases outside the gene matches. CDR3 length: 15 amino acids. The CDR3 coding sequence is TGTGCCAGCAGTTTATCTAGCGGGAGAATCGGGGAGCTGTTTTTT. It codes for CASSLSSGRIGELFF.

This clonotype was seen a few times. The CDR3 DNA sequence: TGTGCCAGCAGCTCAGGGATACCTCTACCCCCCTACAATGAGCAGTTCTTC. This encodes CASSSGIPLPPYNEQFF. The chain employs TRBV11-2 and TRBJ2-1; tentative D call: TRBD1 (5 bases). The CDR3 consists of 17 residues. CDR1 and CDR2 (germline): SGHAT, FQNNGV. The V gene lost 4 bases and the J gene lost 2 bases, with 18 bases spanning the gap.

The V gene is TRBV6-9, the J gene TRBJ2-5; 8 positions match TRBD1. Germline V gene sequence: CDR1 MNHGY, CDR2 SVAAGI. The CDR3 consists of 12 residues. The V segment lost 9 bases and the J segment 2 bases; nucleotides outside the gene matches: 2. The DNA for the CDR3 is TGTGCCAGACGACAGGGGCAAGAGACCCAGTACTTC. Translation: CARRQGQETQYF.

This clonotype was found many times. The chain employs TRBV10-3 and TRBJ1-1; D is possibly TRBD1 (5 bases). Trimming stripped 4 bases from V and 3 bases from J, with 9 bases between. There are 13 residues in the CDR3. The germline V gene encodes CDR1 ENHRY and CDR2 SYGVKD. CDR3: CAISGGDDTEAFF. The CDR3, as DNA: TGTGCCATCAGTGGGGGGGATGACACTGAAGCTTTCTTT.

The genes are TRBV19 and TRBJ2-6; possible D gene TRBD2, 5 bases. Germline-derived CDR1 and CDR2 are LNHDA and SQIVND (reference sequence). CDR3 length equals 14 residues. V was pared by 7 bases and J by 2 bases, with 9 bases between. As DNA, the CDR3 is TGTGCCAGTACTGCCGGGACTGGGGCCAACGTCCTGACTTTC. This sequence encodes CASTAGTGANVLTF.

The chain couples TRBV6-1 to TRBJ1-1, with a weak D call TRBD1 (6 bases). Trimming removed 8 bases from V and 2 bases from J, with 15 bases in between. Germline lookup yields CDR1 MNHNS and CDR2 SASEGT. CDR3 length: 14 amino acids. Here the CDR3 reads CASSYTGINTEAFF. The CDR3 DNA sequence: TGTGCCAGCTCCTATACAGGGATAAACACTGAAGCTTTCTTT.

This clonotype was found a few times. This chain joins TRBV28 and TRBJ2-2; 9 bases fit TRBD1. The CDR3 has 15 amino acids. V was pared by 1 base and J by 5 bases, with 2 bases of the junction left unmatched. Germline values: CDR1 MDHEN, CDR2 SYDVKM. The CDR3 DNA sequence: TGTGCCAGCAGTTTATTCGGGACAGGGACCGGGGAGCTGTTTTTT. Translated, it gives CASSLFGTGTGELFF.

The CDR3: CAIGGQDSNQPQHF. DNA of the CDR3: TGTGCCATCGGGGGGCAGGATAGCAATCAGCCCCAGCATTTT. The chain has TRBV10-3 and TRBJ1-5; TRBD1 might be the D (6 bases). The V and J ends lost 8 bases and 0 bases respectively, with 11 bases between them. There are 14 residues in the CDR3. Germline assignment: CDR1 ENHRY and CDR2 SYGVKD.

Only a few counts were recorded for this clonotype. This rearrangement joins TRBV20-1 to TRBJ1-6, with TRBD1 as a possible D gene (5 bases). The CDR3 is 13 residues long. V was shortened by 2 bases and J by 7 bases, with 9 bases between the two germline ends. CDR1 is DFQATT, CDR2 SNEGSKA, per germline (reference sequence). The CDR3 nucleotides are TGCAGTGCTAGATCTACAGGAAATTCACCCCTCCACTTT. Its protein is CSARSTGNSPLHF.

This clonotype was counted between two and nine times. This rearrangement joins TRBV5-1 to TRBJ2-7; the D is unclear. Germline V gene sequence: CDR1 SGHRS, CDR2 YFSETQ. CDR3 size: 13 residues. The V end lost 3 bases, the J end lost 3 bases, and 10 bases lay between the germline ends. The CDR3 DNA follows: TGCGCCAGCAGCTCTGATGTTGTCTACGAGCAGTACTTC. Translation: CASSSDVVYEQYF.

The chain recombines TRBV18 with TRBJ2-5; 8 nucleotides line up with TRBD1. Trimming cost V 6 bases and J 2 bases; bases outside gene matches: 5. CDR1 KGHSH and CDR2 LQKENI come from the germline V gene. The CDR3 contains 14 residues. CDR3 loop: CASSHGQGQETQYF. In DNA, the CDR3 is TGTGCCAGCTCCCACGGACAGGGACAAGAGACCCAGTACTTC.